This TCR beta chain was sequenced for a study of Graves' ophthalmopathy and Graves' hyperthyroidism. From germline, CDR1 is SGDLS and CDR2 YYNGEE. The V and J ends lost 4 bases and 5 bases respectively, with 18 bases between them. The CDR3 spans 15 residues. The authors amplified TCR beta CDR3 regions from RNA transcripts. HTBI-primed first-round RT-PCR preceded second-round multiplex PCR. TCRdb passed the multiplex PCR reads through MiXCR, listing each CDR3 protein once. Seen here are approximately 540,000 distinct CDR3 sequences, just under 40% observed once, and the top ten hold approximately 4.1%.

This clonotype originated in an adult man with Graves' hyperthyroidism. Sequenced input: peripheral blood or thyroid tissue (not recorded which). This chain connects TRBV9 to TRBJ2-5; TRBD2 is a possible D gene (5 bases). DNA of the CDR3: TGTGCCAGCAGCCAAGATCTTACTAGTCCGGAGACCCAGTACTTC. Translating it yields CASSQDLTSPETQYF.